The next 3 T cell receptor beta chains were all read from a single sample in a study of blood T cell repertoires in COVID-19. Produced via immunoSEQ multiplex PCR; TCRdb's table is partial and in-frame only. The table includes roughly 130,000 clones, 70% to 85% detected once. The sequencing sample was made of peripheral blood. The receptors derive from an older woman with acute or convalescent COVID-19.

The rearrangement joins TRBV10-2 to TRBJ2-1; perhaps TRBD2 as D (6 bases). Germline assignment: CDR1 WSHSY and CDR2 SAAADI. The V end was cut by 0 bases, the J end by 8 bases, with 14 bases between. CDR3 length: 15 amino acids. CDR3 bases: TGCGCCAGCAGTGAGTCAAGGGACTTCTTTGATGAGCAGTTCTTC. It specifies CASSESRDFFDEQFF.

The chain links TRBV30 to TRBJ2-3; TRBD2 aligns across 8 bases. With 8 bases clipped from V and 7 bases from J, the junction kept 11 bases outside the gene matches. The CDR3 runs 13 residues. The germline gives CDR1 GTSNPN, CDR2 SVGIG (reference sequence). CDR3 amino acids: CARSSGGRNTQYF. The DNA for the CDR3 is TGTGCCCGGTCGTCGGGGGGGAGAAATACGCAGTATTTT.

The chain links TRBV7-2 to TRBJ2-7; 7 bases align to TRBD1. Germline V gene data show CDR1 as SGHTA and CDR2 as FQGNSA. J lost 3 bases, V lost 3 bases, and 8 bases had no gene match. CDR3 length: 15 residues. In DNA form, the CDR3 reads TGTGCCAGCAGCTTCCGGACAGGAGCGAACTACGAGCAGTACTTC. Residues: CASSFRTGANYEQYF.